Shown below are 7 T cell receptor beta chains from a single sample sequenced in a study of cytomegalovirus exposure and HLA in healthy donors. Only in-frame clones appear in the TCRdb table, and some are missing; sequencing was by immunoSEQ multiplex PCR. The data contain roughly 56,000 clones, 93% of them singletons. The sequencing input was PBMCs. The receptors shown here come from a woman younger than 35 in good health and CMV-seropositive.

The chain is built from TRBV19 and TRBJ1-5; 9 bases line up with TRBD1. The V gene's germline CDR1 is LNHDA and CDR2 SQIVND (reference sequence). V gave up 9 bases and J gave up 5 bases; unmatched junction bases: 11. The CDR3 sequence is 15 residues long. As DNA, the CDR3 is TGTGCCAGCACTACCCGGGACAGGGTTGATCAGCCCCAGCATTTT. Protein product: CASTTRDRVDQPQHF.

This chain joins TRBV5-1 and TRBJ2-5; 10 bases are shared with TRBD1. CDR3 length: 14 residues. Trimming at V came to 7 bases and at J to 5 bases, leaving 8 bases not matched to a gene. Germline V gives CDR1 SGHRS, CDR2 YFSETQ. CDR3 sequence reads: CASCIGTGEETQYF. CDR3 DNA: TGCGCCAGCTGTATAGGGACAGGGGAGGAGACCCAGTACTTC.

The chain carries TRBV10-1 and TRBJ2-7, with 7 bases lining up with TRBD1. CDR1 and CDR2 (germline): WNHNN, SYGVQD (reference sequence). This CDR3 is 13 amino acids long. The junction had 6 bases not matched to a gene; V was cut back by 8 bases and J by 2 bases. The CDR3 sequence: CASGPGGPYEQYF. CDR3 nucleotide sequence: TGCGCCAGCGGACCAGGGGGTCCCTACGAGCAGTACTTC.

The chain employs TRBV4-1 and TRBJ1-5; perhaps TRBD1 as D (6 bases). V was shortened by 4 bases and J by 6 bases, with 10 bases between the two germline ends. This CDR3 spans 13 amino acids. Germline CDR1 is MGHRA and CDR2 is YSYEKL. DNA for the CDR3: TGCGCCAGCAGCCGGGACAACCTTCAGCCCCAGCATTTT. It yields the protein CASSRDNLQPQHF.

The chain employs TRBV4-2 and TRBJ1-3, with D possibly TRBD1 on 6 matching bases. Germline loops: CDR1 LGHNA, CDR2 YNFKEQ. The CDR3 contains 15 residues. V lost 1 base and J lost 4, with 11 bases in between. As DNA, the CDR3 is TGTGCCAGCAGCCAAGGTTATACAGGGGGAAACACCATATATTTT. It is translated as CASSQGYTGGNTIYF.

The chain links TRBV4-2 to TRBJ2-6; 9 bases align to TRBD1. The trim removed 4 bases at V and 0 bases at J, leaving 4 bases unmatched. The CDR3 covers 17 residues. Germline loops: CDR1 LGHNA, CDR2 YNFKEQ. The chain's CDR3 is CASSPTGGSSGANVLTF. The CDR3 coding sequence is TGTGCCAGCAGCCCTACAGGGGGCTCCTCTGGGGCCAACGTCCTGACTTTC.

J is TRBJ2-2 and V is TRBV7-7; D unresolved. The germline V and J ends were trimmed by 4 bases and 2 bases, with 8 bases remaining between them. The CDR3 sequence is 14 residues long. Germline CDR1 is SSHAT and CDR2 is FNYEAQ (reference sequence). CDR3 nucleotides: TGTGCCAGCAGCTCCACAGCTAACACCGGGGAGCTGTTTTTT. This codes for CASSSTANTGELFF.